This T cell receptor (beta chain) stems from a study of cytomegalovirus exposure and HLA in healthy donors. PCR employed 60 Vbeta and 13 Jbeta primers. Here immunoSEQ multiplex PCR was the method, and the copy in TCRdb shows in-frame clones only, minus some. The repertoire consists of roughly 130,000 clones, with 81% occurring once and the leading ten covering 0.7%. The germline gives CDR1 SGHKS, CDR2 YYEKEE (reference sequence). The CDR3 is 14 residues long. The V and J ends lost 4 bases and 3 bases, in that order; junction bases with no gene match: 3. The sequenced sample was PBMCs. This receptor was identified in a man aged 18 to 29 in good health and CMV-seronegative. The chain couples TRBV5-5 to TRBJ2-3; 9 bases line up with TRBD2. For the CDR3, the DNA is TGTGCCAGCAGCCGAGCGGGGGGTACAGATACGCAGTATTTT. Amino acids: CASSRAGGTDTQYF.